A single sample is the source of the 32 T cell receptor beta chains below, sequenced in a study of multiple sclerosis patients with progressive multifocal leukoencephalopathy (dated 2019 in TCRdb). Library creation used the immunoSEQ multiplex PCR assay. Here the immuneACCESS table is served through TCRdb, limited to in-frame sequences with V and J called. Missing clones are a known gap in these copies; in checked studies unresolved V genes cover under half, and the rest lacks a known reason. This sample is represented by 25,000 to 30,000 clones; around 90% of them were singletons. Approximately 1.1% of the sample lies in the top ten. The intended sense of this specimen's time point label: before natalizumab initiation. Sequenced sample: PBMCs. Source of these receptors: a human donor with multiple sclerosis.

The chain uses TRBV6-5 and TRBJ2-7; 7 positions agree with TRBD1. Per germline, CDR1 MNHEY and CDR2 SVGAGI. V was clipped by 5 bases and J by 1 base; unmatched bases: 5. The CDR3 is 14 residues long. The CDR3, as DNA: TGTGCCAGCAGTGCCGGGACAGCATCCTACGAGCAGTACTTC. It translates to CASSAGTASYEQYF.

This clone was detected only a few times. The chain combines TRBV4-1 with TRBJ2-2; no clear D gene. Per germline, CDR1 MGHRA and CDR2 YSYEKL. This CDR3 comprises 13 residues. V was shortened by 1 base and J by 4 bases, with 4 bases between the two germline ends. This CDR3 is CASSQGLTGELFF. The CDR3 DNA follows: TGCGCCAGCAGCCAAGGGCTCACCGGGGAGCTGTTTTTT.

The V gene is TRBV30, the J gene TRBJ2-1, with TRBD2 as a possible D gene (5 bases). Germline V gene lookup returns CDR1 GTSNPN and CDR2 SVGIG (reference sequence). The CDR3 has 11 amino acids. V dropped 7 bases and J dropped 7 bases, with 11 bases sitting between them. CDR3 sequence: CASELVNEQFF. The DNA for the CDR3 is TGTGCCTCCGAACTAGTAAATGAGCAGTTCTTC.

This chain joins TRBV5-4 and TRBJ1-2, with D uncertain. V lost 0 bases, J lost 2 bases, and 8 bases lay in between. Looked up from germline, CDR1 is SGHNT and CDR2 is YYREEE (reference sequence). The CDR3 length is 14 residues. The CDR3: CASSLAGNNYGYTF. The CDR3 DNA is TGTGCCAGCAGCTTGGCGGGCAACAACTATGGCTACACCTTC.

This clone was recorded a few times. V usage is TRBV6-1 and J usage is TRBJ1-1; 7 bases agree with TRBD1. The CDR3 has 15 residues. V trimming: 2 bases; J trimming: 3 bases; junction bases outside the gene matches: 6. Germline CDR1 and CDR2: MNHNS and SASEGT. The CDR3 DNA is TGTGCCAGCAGTGAATCGACAGGGAAGTACACTGAAGCTTTCTTT. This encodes CASSESTGKYTEAFF.

CDR3 residues: CASSQDWGGSDQPQHF. CDR3 nucleotide sequence: TGCGCCAGCAGCCAAGATTGGGGAGGGTCCGATCAGCCCCAGCATTTT. The rearrangement links TRBV4-3 to TRBJ1-5; D is ambiguous. Looked up from germline, CDR1 is LGHNA and CDR2 is YSLEER. The V gene lost 0 bases and the J gene lost 5 bases, with 14 bases spanning the gap. This CDR3 has 16 amino acids.

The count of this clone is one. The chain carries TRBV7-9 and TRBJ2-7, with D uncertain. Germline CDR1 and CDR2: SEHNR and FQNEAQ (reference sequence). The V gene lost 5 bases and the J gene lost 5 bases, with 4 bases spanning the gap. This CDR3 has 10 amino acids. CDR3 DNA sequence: TGTGCCAGCAGCAGAGACGAGCAGTACTTC. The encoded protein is CASSRDEQYF. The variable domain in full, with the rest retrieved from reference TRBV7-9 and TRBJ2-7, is DTGVSQNPRHKITKRGQNVTFRCDPISEHNRLYWYRQTLGQGPEFLTYFQNEAQLEKSRLLSDRFSAERPKGSFSTLEIQRTEQGDSAMYLCASSRDEQYFGPGTRLTVT.

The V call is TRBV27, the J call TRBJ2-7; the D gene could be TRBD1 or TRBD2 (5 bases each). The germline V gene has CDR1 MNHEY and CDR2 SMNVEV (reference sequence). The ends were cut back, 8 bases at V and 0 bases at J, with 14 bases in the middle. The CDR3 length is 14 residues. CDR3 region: CASGSRGPSYEQYF. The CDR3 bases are TGTGCCAGCGGATCCCGGGGACCCTCCTACGAGCAGTACTTC.

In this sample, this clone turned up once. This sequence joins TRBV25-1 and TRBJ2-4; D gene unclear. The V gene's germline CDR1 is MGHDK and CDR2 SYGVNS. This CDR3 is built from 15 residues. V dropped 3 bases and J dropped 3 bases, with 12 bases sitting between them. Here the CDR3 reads CASSDKSDHKNIQYF. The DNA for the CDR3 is TGTGCCAGCAGTGACAAAAGCGATCACAAAAACATTCAGTACTTC. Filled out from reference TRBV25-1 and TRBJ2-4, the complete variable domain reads EADIYQTPRYLVIGTGKKITLECSQTMGHDKMYWYQQDPGMELHLIHYSYGVNSTEKGDLSSESTVSRIRTEHFPLTLESARPSHTSQYLCASSDKSDHKNIQYFGAGTRLSVL.

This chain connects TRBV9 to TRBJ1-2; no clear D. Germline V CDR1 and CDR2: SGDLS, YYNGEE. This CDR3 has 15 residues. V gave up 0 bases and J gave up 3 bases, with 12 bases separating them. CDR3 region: CASSVAAFEDYGYTF. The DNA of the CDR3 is TGTGCCAGCAGCGTAGCAGCTTTCGAGGACTATGGCTACACCTTC.

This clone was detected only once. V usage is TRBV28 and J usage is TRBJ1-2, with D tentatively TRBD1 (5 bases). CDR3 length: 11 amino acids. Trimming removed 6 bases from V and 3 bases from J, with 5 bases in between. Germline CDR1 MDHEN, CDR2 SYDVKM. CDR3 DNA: TGTGCCAGCAGCAGGGACTATGGCTACACCTTC. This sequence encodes CASSRDYGYTF.

CDR3 coding DNA: TGTGCCAGAAGCTTGCGACAGGGTAAAAACGAGCAGTACTTC. Protein product: CARSLRQGKNEQYF. The genes are TRBV5-3 and TRBJ2-7, with TRBD1 matching 7 bases. TRBV5-3 is labeled an ORF, and its function is uncertain. J was trimmed by 5 bases and V by 1 base; bases with no gene match: 6. The CDR3 length is 14 residues.

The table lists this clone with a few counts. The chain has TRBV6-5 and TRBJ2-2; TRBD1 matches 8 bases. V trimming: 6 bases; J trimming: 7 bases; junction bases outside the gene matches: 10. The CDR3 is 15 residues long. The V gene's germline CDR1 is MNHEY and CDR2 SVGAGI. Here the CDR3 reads CASSRAPGGGGELFF. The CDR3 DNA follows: TGTGCCAGCAGCCGCGCCCCAGGGGGCGGCGGGGAGCTGTTTTTT.

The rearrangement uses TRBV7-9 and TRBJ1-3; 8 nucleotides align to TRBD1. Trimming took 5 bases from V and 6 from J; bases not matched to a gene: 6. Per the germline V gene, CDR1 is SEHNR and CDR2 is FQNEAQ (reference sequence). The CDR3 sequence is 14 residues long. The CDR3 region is CASSAGTGKNTIYF. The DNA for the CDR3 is TGTGCCAGCAGCGCCGGGACAGGAAAAAACACCATATATTTT.

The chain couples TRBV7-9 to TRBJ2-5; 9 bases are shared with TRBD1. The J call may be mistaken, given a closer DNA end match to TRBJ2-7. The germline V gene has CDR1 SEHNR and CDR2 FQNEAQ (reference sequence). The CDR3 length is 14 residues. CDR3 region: CASSPGTGIYEQYF. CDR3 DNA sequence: TGTGCCAGCAGCCCCGGGACAGGGATCTACGAGCAGTACTTC.

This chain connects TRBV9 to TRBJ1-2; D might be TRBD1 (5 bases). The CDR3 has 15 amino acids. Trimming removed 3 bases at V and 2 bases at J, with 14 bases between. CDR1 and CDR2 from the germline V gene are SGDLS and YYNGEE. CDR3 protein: CASSAALTGNYGYTF. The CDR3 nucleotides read TGTGCCAGCAGCGCGGCCTTAACAGGAAACTATGGCTACACCTTC. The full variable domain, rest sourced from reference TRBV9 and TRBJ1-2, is DSGVTQTPKHLITATGQRVTLRCSPRSGDLSVYWYQQSLDQGLQFLIQYYNGEERAKGNILERFSAQQFPDLHSELNLSSLELGDSALYFCASSAALTGNYGYTFGSGTRLTVV.

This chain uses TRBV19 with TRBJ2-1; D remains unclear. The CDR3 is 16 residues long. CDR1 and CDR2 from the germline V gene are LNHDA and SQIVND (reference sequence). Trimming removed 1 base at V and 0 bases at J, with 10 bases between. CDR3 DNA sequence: TGTGCCAGTAGTATAGTCTCGCTGAGCTCCTACAATGAGCAGTTCTTC. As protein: CASSIVSLSSYNEQFF.

The CDR3 region is CASSPTPPEQYF. CDR3 nucleotide sequence: TGTGCCAGCAGCCCGACACCCCCGGAGCAGTACTTC. J is TRBJ2-7 and V is TRBV14; D remains unclear. The CDR3 contains 12 residues. Trimming took 4 bases from V and 7 from J, leaving 11 bases between them. Germline loops: CDR1 SGHDN, CDR2 FVKESK.

The CDR3 nucleotides read TGTGCCAGCAGCTTAGATTGGGGCGGCGGCTACACCTTC. This encodes CASSLDWGGGYTF. This chain joins TRBV7-6 and TRBJ1-2; D may be TRBD1 (5 bases). Germline-derived CDR1 and CDR2 are SGHVS and FNYEAQ. The CDR3 is 13 amino acids. V was pared by 1 base and J by 8 bases, with 11 bases between.

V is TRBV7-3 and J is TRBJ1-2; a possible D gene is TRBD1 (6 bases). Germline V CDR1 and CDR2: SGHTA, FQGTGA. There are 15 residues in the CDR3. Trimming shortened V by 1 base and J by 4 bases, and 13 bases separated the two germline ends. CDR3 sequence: CASSLSPDRFYGYTF. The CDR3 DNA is TGTGCCAGCAGCTTAAGCCCGGACAGATTCTATGGCTACACCTTC. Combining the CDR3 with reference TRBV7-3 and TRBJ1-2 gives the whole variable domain GAGVSQTPSNKVTEKGKYVELRCDPISGHTALYWYRQSLGQGPEFLIYFQGTGAADDSGLPNDRFFAVRPEGSVSTLKIQRTERGDSAVYLCASSLSPDRFYGYTFGSGTRLTVV.

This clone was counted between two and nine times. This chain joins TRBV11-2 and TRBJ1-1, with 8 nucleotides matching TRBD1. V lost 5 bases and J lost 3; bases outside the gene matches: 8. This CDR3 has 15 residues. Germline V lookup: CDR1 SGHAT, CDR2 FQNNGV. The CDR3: CASSLNRGGYTEAFF. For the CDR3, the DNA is TGTGCCAGCAGCCTTAACAGGGGGGGGTACACTGAAGCTTTCTTT. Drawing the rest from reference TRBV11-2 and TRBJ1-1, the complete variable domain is EAGVAQSPRYKIIEKRQSVAFWCNPISGHATLYWYQQILGQGPKLLIQFQNNGVVDDSQLPKDRFSAERLKGVDSTLKIQPAKLEDSAVYLCASSLNRGGYTEAFFGQGTRLTVV.

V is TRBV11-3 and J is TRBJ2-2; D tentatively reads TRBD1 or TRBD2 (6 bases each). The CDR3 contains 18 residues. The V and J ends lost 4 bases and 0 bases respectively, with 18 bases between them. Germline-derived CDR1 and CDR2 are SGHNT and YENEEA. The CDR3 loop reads CASSSGGYGGANTGELFF. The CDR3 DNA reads TGTGCCAGCAGCTCCGGGGGATACGGGGGCGCGAACACCGGGGAGCTGTTTTTT.

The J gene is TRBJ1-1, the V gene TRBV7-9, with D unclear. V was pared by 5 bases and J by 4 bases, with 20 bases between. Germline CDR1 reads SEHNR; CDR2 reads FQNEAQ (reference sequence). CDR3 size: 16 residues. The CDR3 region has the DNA TGTGCCAGCAGCCTCGGCGGATATAGTAGGTTCACTGAAGCTTTCTTT. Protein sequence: CASSLGGYSRFTEAFF.

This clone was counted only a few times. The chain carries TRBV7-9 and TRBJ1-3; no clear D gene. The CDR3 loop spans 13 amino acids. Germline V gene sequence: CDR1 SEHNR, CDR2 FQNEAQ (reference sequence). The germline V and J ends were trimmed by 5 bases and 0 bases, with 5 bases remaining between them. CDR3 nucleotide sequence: TGTGCCAGCAGCGGGGTCTCTGGAAACACCATATATTTT. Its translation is CASSGVSGNTIYF.

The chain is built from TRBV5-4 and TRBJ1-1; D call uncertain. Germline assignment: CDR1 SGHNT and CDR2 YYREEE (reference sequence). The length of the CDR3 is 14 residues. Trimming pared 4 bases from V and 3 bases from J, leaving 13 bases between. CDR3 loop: CASSLWTGDTEAFF. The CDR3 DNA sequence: TGTGCCAGCAGCCTATGGACGGGAGACACTGAAGCTTTCTTT.

The CDR3 region is CASSPGQGASEQYF. The CDR3 DNA reads TGTGCCAGCAGCCCGGGACAGGGAGCCAGCGAGCAGTACTTC. The chain uses TRBV5-5 and TRBJ2-7; 9 bases are a match to TRBD1. Trimming at V came to 4 bases and at J to 6 bases, leaving 8 bases not matched to a gene. Germline CDR1 SGHKS, CDR2 YYEKEE (reference sequence). The CDR3 contains 14 residues.

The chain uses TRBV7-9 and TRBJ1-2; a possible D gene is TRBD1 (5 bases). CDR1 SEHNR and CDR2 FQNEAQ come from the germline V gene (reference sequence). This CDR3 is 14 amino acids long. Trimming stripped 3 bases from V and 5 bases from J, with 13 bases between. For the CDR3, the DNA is TGTGCCAGCAGCTTCTTGCAGGGAGGGTATGGCTACACCTTC. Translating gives CASSFLQGGYGYTF.

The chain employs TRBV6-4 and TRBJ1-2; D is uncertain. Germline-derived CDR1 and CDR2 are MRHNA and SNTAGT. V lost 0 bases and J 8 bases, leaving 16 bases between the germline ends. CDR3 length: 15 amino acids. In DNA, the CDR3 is TGTGCCAGCAGTGACTCAGGGAGGTGGGGTGACGGCTACACCTTC. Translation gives CASSDSGRWGDGYTF.

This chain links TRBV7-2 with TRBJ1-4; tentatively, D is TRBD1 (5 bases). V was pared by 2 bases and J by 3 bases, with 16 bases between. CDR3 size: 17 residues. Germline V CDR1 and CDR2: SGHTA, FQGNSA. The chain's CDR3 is CASSLRGPPGPNEKLFF. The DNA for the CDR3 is TGTGCCAGCAGCTTAAGGGGCCCTCCAGGCCCTAATGAAAAACTGTTTTTT.

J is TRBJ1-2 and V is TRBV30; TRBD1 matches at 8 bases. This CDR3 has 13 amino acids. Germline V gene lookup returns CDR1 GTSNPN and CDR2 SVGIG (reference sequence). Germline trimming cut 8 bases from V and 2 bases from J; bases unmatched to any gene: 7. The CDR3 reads CAGTQGANYGYTF. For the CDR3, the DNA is TGTGCCGGGACTCAGGGGGCGAACTATGGCTACACCTTC.

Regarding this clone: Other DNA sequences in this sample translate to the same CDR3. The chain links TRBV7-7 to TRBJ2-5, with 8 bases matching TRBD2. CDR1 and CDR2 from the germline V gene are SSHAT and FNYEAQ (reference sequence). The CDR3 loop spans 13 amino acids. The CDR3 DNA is TGTGCTAGCGGTCGGGGGGGGCGAGAGACCCAGTACTTC. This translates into CASGRGGRETQYF.

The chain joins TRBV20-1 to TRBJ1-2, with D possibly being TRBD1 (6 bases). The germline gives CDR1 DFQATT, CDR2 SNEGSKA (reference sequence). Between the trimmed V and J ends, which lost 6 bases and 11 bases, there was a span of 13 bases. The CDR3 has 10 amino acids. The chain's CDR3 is CSAYTGSYTF. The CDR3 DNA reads TGCAGTGCATATACAGGGTCGTACACCTTC.